This T cell receptor beta chain was observed in a study of regulatory T cells in long-lasting Graves disease. For TCR beta, libraries came from iRepertoire HTBI primers and Arm-PCR of CDR3 regions. TCRdb called the multiplex PCR reads again in MiXCR, with one record for every CDR3 protein. The table has some 500,000 distinct CDR3 sequences, around 15% seen once. V was cut by 6 bases and J by 9 bases, with 9 bases left in between. The CDR3 is made up of 11 amino acids. Germline CDR1 is SNHLY and CDR2 is FYNNEI. Time point noted: newly diagnosed GD, antithyroid drugs for less than 3 months. PBMC RNA was the source of the TCR library. The same data also went into a second study, on T cells in Graves' hyperthyroidism and ophthalmopathy.

The sample was peripheral blood mononuclear cells (PBMCs), taken at new diagnosis, from a patient treated with antithyroid drugs. The J gene is TRBJ2-4, the V gene TRBV2; no firm D call. This sequence originates from a middle-aged woman with Graves disease. The CDR3 sequence: CASRSKAIQYF. In DNA form, the CDR3 reads TGTGCCAGCAGGAGTAAAGCCATTCAGTACTTC.